What follows is one T cell receptor (beta chain) and its context. This entry belongs to a study of blood T cell repertoires in COVID-19. The germline V and J ends were trimmed by 1 base and 0 bases, with 12 bases remaining between them. There are 17 residues in the CDR3. CDR1 MGHRA and CDR2 YSYEKL come from the germline V gene. Sequenced by immunoSEQ multiplex PCR; TCRdb stores in-frame clones only, minus some. This table has 200,000 to 250,000 clones, approximately 86% appearing once. The TCR originated in a woman at least 80 years old with acute or convalescent COVID-19. This chain connects TRBV4-1 to TRBJ1-4; tentative D call: TRBD1 (5 bases). Sequenced material: peripheral blood. CDR3 region: CASSQGRDSATNEKLFF. DNA of the CDR3: TGCGCCAGCAGCCAAGGGCGGGACTCAGCAACTAATGAAAAACTGTTTTTT.